This TCR beta chain was identified during a study of T-cell memory formation after mild COVID-19. Study overall: TCR clusters were mostly donor specific.

TCRdb itself ran the 5' RACE reads through MiXCR, one entry per CDR3 protein. Here the sample spans tens of thousands of distinct CDR3 sequences, more than 13% being singletons. Germline values: CDR1 SEHNR, CDR2 FQNEAQ (reference sequence). V was pared by 0 bases and J by 6 bases, with 11 bases between. The CDR3 is 15 residues long. Specimen: PBMCs or a T cell subset sorted from them (not recorded which). This clonotype originated in a man aged 18 to 29 who had mild COVID-19 (a few samples of this study predate the infection). Cell type and time point are not known. The rearrangement links TRBV7-9 to TRBJ2-2; maybe TRBD2 (6 bases). This CDR3 reads CASSLASGGPGELFF. As DNA, the CDR3 is TGTGCCAGCAGCTTAGCTAGCGGAGGACCCGGGGAGCTGTTTTTT.